The TCR beta chain described here comes from a study of T cell responses to AZD1222 COVID-19 vaccine. The CDR3 consists of 19 residues. CDR1 is SGHVS, CDR2 FNYEAQ, per germline. Losses at the gene ends were 5 bases for V and 5 bases for J; bases not matched to a gene: 20. The data were produced by immunoSEQ multiplex PCR, yet TCRdb's version contains in-frame clones alone and is incomplete. The repertoire holds 69,000 or so clones, roughly 91% seen once, with roughly 4.9% in the top ten. The source of this sequence is an adult who received the MenACWY meningococcal vaccine as a control. The sample consisted of peripheral blood, taken 28 days after the second dose of the MenACWY control vaccine. J is TRBJ2-5 and V is TRBV7-6, with 10 bases fitting TRBD2. Written as DNA, the CDR3 is TGTGCCAGCAGCCCCCCCCGTCGGGCTAGCGGGAGTCTGAGGGAGACCCAGTACTTC. This gives the protein CASSPPRRASGSLRETQYF.